The next 8 T cell receptor beta chains were all read from a single sample in a study of cytomegalovirus exposure and HLA in healthy donors. The PCR contained 60 Vbeta and 13 Jbeta primers. Profiled with immunoSEQ multiplex PCR; TCRdb holds only in-frame clones, not every one. The repertoire holds 150,000 to 200,000 clones, with around 83% as singletons. The sample taken for sequencing was PBMCs. These receptors originate from a man aged 18 to 29 in good health and CMV-seropositive.

The V gene is TRBV7-8, the J gene TRBJ1-2; TRBD1 matches 10 bases. Germline-derived CDR1 and CDR2 are SGHVS and FQNEAQ. After removal of 4 bases from V and 2 bases from J, the junction contained 4 bases not matched to a gene. CDR3 size: 15 residues. CDR3 DNA sequence: TGTGCCAGCAGCTCAAGGACAGGGGGAAACTATGGCTACACCTTC. Translating it yields CASSSRTGGNYGYTF.

The rearrangement uses TRBV19 and TRBJ1-1, with 7 bases aligning to TRBD1. This CDR3 comprises 15 residues. The germline V gene has CDR1 LNHDA and CDR2 SQIVND (reference sequence). The V gene end was trimmed by 6 bases and the J gene end by 3 bases; junction bases not matched to a gene: 10. The CDR3 protein is CASSPSWQGDTEAFF. The DNA of the CDR3 is TGTGCCAGTAGCCCCTCGTGGCAGGGGGACACTGAAGCTTTCTTT.

This clone was counted once. The J gene is TRBJ2-1, the V gene TRBV9; 16 bases are shared with TRBD2. Trimming took 4 bases from V and 0 from J; bases not matched to a gene: 4. The germline CDR1 and CDR2 sequences are SGDLS and YYNGEE. This CDR3 region has 18 residues. This CDR3 is CASSPGLAGGSSYNEQFF. The CDR3 coding sequence is TGTGCCAGCAGCCCGGGACTAGCGGGGGGGTCCTCCTACAATGAGCAGTTCTTC.

This chain links TRBV10-3 with TRBJ1-2, with 8 bases matching TRBD1. The CDR3 is made up of 16 amino acids. Germline V gives CDR1 ENHRY, CDR2 SYGVKD. The junction had 9 bases not matched to a gene; V was cut back by 4 bases and J by 2 bases. CDR3 sequence (DNA): TGTGCCATCAGTGGGCCCGGACAGGGCGTGAACTATGGCTACACCTTC. Its protein product is CAISGPGQGVNYGYTF.

As regards this clone: Other DNA sequences within the sample encode an identical CDR3. The chain is built from TRBV7-2 and TRBJ2-5; 7 positions agree with TRBD2. CDR3 length equals 12 residues. The V segment lost 1 base and the J segment 7 bases; nucleotides outside the gene matches: 0. CDR1 is SGHTA and CDR2 is FQGNSA in the germline V gene. The CDR3 protein is CASSLGGGTQYF. In DNA form, the CDR3 reads TGTGCCAGCAGCTTAGGGGGGGGGACCCAGTACTTC.

This clone came up once. The chain has TRBV15 and TRBJ1-2, with D possibly TRBD1 on 5 matching bases. V lost 0 bases and J lost 3, with 8 bases in between. The CDR3 has 14 residues. The germline CDR1 and CDR2 sequences are LNHNV and YYDKDF (reference sequence). The CDR3, as DNA: TGTGCCACCAGCAGAGACAGGGAATACTATGGCTACACCTTC. This codes for CATSRDREYYGYTF. Full variable domain (missing parts from reference TRBV15 and TRBJ1-2): DAMVIQNPRYQVTQFGKPVTLSCSQTLNHNVMYWYQQKSSQAPKLLFHYYDKDFNNEADTPDNFQSRRPNTSFCFLDIRSPGLGDTAMYLCATSRDREYYGYTFGSGTRLTVV.

CDR3 in DNA: TGTGCCACCAGCAGAGCTGGACTAGCGGGGAACAATGAGCAGTTCTTC. This translates into CATSRAGLAGNNEQFF. The V gene is TRBV15, the J gene TRBJ2-1, with 12 bases fitting TRBD2. V dropped 1 base and J dropped 5; count of bases not matched to a gene: 3. The CDR3 runs 16 residues. The V gene's germline CDR1 is LNHNV and CDR2 YYDKDF (reference sequence).

A few counts support this clone. The chain combines TRBV14 with TRBJ1-1, with 7 positions matching TRBD1. The ends lost 4 bases at V and 2 bases at J; junction bases unmatched: 10. The germline gives CDR1 SGHDN, CDR2 FVKESK. CDR3 size: 16 residues. The CDR3, as DNA: TGTGCCAGCAGCCGCAACCTAGGACAGGTTAACACTGAAGCTTTCTTT. It yields the protein CASSRNLGQVNTEAFF.